The rows below give T cell receptor beta chains drawn from one sample of a study of beta chain features in type 1 diabetes. Sequencing was performed with immunoSEQ multiplex PCR; in TCRdb, only in-frame clones are kept and a portion is missing. The sample has under 350,000 clones; under 8.5% are singletons. Sequencing was done on a sample of central memory CD4+ T cells from blood. Source of these receptors: a young woman in good health. The CDR3 runs from the conserved cysteine through the conserved F or W. A D gene is named only where the DNA matches it firmly. For some rows the clone size is stated as once, few or many, or as a class when expanded; others skip it.

size,J,V,D,DNA,CDR3
.,TRBJ2-3,TRBV5-4,.,TGTGCCAGCAGCTTGCATGGCTACACAGATACGCAGTATTTT,CASSLHGYTDTQYF
few,TRBJ2-1,TRBV27,.,TGTGCCAGCAGCCGTATCAGGGGAGACAATGAGCAGTTCTTC,CASSRIRGDNEQFF
.,TRBJ1-6,TRBV6-5,TRBD1,TGTGCCAGCAGTGGGACAGGGGCTAGTAGGTCACCCCTCCACTTT,CASSGTGASRSPLHF
few,TRBJ1-1,TRBV19,.,TGTGCCAGTCGCACCTGGACAGCCGAAGCTTTCTTT,CASRTWTAEAFF
few,TRBJ2-4,TRBV4-3,.,TGCGCCAGCAGCCAAGAAACCAAAAACATTCAGTACTTC,CASSQETKNIQYF
.,TRBJ1-1,TRBV29-1,.,TGCAGCGCCCGCGAGTTGAACACTGAAGCTTTCTTT,CSARELNTEAFF
few,TRBJ2-7,TRBV7-2,TRBD2,TGTGCCAGCAGCTTAGGTTTGGGACTACAATACGAGCAGTACTTC,CASSLGLGLQYEQYF
few,TRBJ2-5,TRBV30,.,TGTGCCTGGATGCGGTACGGGGTTGAGACCCAGTACTTC,CAWMRYGVETQYF
few,TRBJ2-1,TRBV18,.,TGTGCCAGCTCACCACCGTTGGCAGGGTCCGCAAATGAGCAGTTCTTC,CASSPPLAGSANEQFF
many,TRBJ1-2,TRBV4-3,.,TGCGCCAGCAGCCAAGCCTCGGGGACCGAGGTATATGGCTACACCTTC,CASSQASGTEVYGYTF
.,TRBJ2-7,TRBV7-2,.,TGTGCCAGCAGCATTACAGCCTTCGAGCAGTACTTC,CASSITAFEQYF
.,TRBJ2-7,TRBV7-2,TRBD2,TGTGCCAGCAGCTTAGGACTAGCGACGAACGAGCAGTACTTC,CASSLGLATNEQYF
few,TRBJ1-2,TRBV7-9,.,TGTGCCAGCAGCTTAGAAGCCTCATCCCCTCTCTACACCTTC,CASSLEASSPLYTF
.,TRBJ2-2,TRBV7-3,.,TGTGCCAGCAGCTTTGGACGAGCCGGGGAGCTGTTTTTT,CASSFGRAGELFF
few,TRBJ2-7,TRBV18,.,TGTGCCAGCTCACCACTGGGGTACGAGCAGTACTTC,CASSPLGYEQYF
few,TRBJ2-3,TRBV4-2,TRBD2,TGTGCCAGCAGCCAAGATCTGGCGGGAGGGTTAAATACGCAGTATTTT,CASSQDLAGGLNTQYF
many,TRBJ2-5,TRBV19,TRBD2,TGTGCCAGTAGGGGGACTAGCGGGAGGGTCAGGGAGACCCAGTACTTC,CASRGTSGRVRETQYF
once,TRBJ2-6,TRBV11-3,TRBD1,TGTGCCAGCAGCGCCGGTACAGGGGCTGGGGCCAACGTCCTGACTTTC,CASSAGTGAGANVLTF
.,TRBJ1-5,TRBV5-6,.,TGTGCCAGCAGCTTAGAAGGTTTCGGCAATCAGCCCCAGCATTTT,CASSLEGFGNQPQHF